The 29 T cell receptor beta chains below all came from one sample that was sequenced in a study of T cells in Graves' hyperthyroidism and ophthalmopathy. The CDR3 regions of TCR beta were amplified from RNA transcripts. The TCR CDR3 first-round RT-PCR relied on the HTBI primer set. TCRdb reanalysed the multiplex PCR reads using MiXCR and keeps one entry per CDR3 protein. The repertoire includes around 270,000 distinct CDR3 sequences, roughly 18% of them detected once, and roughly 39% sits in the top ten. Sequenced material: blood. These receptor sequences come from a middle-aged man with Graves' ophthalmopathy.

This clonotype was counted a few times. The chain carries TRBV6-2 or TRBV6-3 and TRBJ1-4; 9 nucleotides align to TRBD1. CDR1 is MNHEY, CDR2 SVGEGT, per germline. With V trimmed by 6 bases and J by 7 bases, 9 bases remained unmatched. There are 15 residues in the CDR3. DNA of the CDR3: TGTGCCAGCAGCCCCGAGCGACAGGGGGGTGAAAAACTGTTTTTT. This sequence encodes CASSPERQGGEKLFF.

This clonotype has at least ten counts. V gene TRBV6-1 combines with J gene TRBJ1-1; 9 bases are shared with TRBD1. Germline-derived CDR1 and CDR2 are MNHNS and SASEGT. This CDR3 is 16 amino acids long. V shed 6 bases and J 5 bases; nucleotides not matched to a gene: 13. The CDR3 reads CASRPSNRGRVTEAFF. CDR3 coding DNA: TGTGCCAGCAGACCCTCTAACAGGGGGCGCGTGACTGAAGCTTTCTTT.

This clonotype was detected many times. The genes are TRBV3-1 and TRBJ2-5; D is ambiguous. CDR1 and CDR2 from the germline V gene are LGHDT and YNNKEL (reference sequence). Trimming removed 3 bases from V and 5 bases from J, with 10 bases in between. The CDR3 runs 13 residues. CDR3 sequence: CASSHQVSETQYF. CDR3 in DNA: TGTGCCAGCAGCCACCAGGTGTCGGAGACCCAGTACTTC.

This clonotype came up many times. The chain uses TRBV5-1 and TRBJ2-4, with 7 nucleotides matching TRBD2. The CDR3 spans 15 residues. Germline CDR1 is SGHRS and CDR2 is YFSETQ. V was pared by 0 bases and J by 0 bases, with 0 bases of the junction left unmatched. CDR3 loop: CASSLAGGAKNIQYF. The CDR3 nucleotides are TGCGCCAGCAGCTTGGCGGGGGGAGCCAAAAACATTCAGTACTTC.

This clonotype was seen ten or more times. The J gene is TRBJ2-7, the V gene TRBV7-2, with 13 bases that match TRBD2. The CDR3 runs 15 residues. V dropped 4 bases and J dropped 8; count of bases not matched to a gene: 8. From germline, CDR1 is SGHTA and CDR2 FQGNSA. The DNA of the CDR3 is TGTGCCAGCAGCTCCGGGACTAGCGGGATGGGAAAGCAGTACTTC. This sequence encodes CASSSGTSGMGKQYF.

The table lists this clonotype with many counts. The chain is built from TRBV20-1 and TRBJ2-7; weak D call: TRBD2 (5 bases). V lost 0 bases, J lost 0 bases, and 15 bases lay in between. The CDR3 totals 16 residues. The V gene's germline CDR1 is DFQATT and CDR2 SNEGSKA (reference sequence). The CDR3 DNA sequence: TGCAGTGCTAGAGACTTCCAGCGGATGAGCTCCTACGAGCAGTACTTC. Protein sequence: CSARDFQRMSSYEQYF.

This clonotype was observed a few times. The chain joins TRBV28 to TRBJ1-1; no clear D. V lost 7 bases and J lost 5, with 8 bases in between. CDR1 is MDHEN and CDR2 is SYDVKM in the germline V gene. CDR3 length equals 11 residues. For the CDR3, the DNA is TGTGCCAGCACCTCTTGGACTGAAGCTTTCTTT. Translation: CASTSWTEAFF. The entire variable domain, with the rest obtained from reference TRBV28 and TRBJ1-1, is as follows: DVKVTQSSRYLVKRTGEKVFLECVQDMDHENMFWYRQDPGLGLRLIYFSYDVKMKEKGDIPEGYSVSREKKERFSLILESASTNQTSMYLCASTSWTEAFFGQGTRLTVV.

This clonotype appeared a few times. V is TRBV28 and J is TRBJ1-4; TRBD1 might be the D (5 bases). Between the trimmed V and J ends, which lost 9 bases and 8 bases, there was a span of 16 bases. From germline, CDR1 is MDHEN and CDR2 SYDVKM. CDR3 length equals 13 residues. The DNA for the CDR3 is TGTGCCAGTACCGGGACGTGGTCCGAAAAACTGTTTTTT. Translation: CASTGTWSEKLFF.

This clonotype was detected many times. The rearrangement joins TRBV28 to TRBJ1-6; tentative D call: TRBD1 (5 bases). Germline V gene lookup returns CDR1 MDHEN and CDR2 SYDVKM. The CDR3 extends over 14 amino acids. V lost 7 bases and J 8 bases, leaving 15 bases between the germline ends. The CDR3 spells CASKRDSGHSPLHF. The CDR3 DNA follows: TGTGCCAGCAAGCGGGACTCCGGACATTCACCCCTCCACTTT.

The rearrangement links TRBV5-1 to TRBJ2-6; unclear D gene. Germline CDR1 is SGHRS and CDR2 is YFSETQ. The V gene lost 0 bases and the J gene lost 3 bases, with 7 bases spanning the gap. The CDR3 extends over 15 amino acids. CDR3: CASSLGHGGANVLTF. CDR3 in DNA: TGCGCCAGCAGCTTGGGACACGGTGGGGCCAACGTCCTGACTTTC.

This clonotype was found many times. The chain's CDR3 is CASSETGSGNTIYF. The CDR3 nucleotides are TGTGCCAGCAGCGAGACAGGCTCTGGAAACACCATATATTTT. The chain uses TRBV7-3 and TRBJ1-3, with D tentatively TRBD1 (6 bases). The CDR3 consists of 14 residues. In germline, CDR1 is SGHTA, CDR2 FQGTGA. The V end was cut by 5 bases, the J end by 0 bases, with 8 bases between. Supplemented by reference TRBV7-3 and TRBJ1-3, the full variable domain reads GAGVSQTPSNKVTEKGKYVELRCDPISGHTALYWYRQSLGQGPEFLIYFQGTGAADDSGLPNDRFFAVRPEGSVSTLKIQRTERGDSAVYLCASSETGSGNTIYFGEGSWLTVV.

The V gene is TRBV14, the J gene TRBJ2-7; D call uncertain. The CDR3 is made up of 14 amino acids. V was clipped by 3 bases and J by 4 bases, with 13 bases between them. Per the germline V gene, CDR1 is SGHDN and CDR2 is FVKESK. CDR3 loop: CASSHQYPGYEQYF. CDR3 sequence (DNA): TGTGCCAGCAGCCACCAATACCCAGGATACGAGCAGTACTTC.

CDR3 protein: CASSPQGTGELFF. The CDR3 DNA sequence: TGTGCCAGCTCACCGCAGGGAACCGGGGAGCTGTTTTTT. The chain carries TRBV18 and TRBJ2-2, with D possibly TRBD1 on 5 matching bases. The CDR3 has 13 residues. V lost 3 bases and J 5 bases, leaving 7 bases between the germline ends. Germline V gives CDR1 KGHSH, CDR2 LQKENI.

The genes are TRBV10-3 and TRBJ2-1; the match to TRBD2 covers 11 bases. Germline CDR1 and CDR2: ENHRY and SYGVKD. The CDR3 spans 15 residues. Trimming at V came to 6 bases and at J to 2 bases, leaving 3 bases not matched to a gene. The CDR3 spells CAIRLAGGAYNEQFF. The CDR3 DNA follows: TGTGCCATCAGGCTAGCGGGAGGTGCCTACAATGAGCAGTTCTTC.

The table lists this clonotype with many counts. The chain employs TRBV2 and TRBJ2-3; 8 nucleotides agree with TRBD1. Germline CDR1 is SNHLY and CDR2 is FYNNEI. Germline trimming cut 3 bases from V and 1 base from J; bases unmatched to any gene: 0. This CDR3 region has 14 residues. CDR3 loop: CASSDRGRTDTQYF. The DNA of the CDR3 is TGTGCCAGCAGTGACAGGGGGCGCACAGATACGCAGTATTTT.

The DNA of the CDR3 is TGTGCCAGCAGCCAAGGTCCCACAGGGGGGCATAGCAATCAGCCCCAGCATTTT. Translating it yields CASSQGPTGGHSNQPQHF. J is TRBJ1-5 and V is TRBV3-1; 8 bases fit TRBD1. Germline V gene lookup returns CDR1 LGHDT and CDR2 YNNKEL (reference sequence). V shed 1 base, J shed 0 bases, and the junction held 8 bases outside the gene matches. The CDR3 is made up of 18 amino acids.

The CDR3 nucleotides read TGTGCCGCACCGAAGGGGGGACCTGAGCAGTTCTTC. This encodes CAAPKGGPEQFF. This chain links TRBV15 with TRBJ2-1, with D perhaps matching TRBD1 or TRBD2 (6 bases each). V lost 11 bases and J 9 bases, leaving 17 bases between the germline ends. Germline-derived CDR1 and CDR2 are LNHNV and YYDKDF (reference sequence). The CDR3 runs 12 residues.

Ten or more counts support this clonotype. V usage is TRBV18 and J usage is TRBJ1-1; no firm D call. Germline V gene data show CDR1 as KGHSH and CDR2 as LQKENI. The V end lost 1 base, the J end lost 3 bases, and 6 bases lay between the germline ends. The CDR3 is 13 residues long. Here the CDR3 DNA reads TGTGCCAGCTCACCACGACCAGACACTGAAGCTTTCTTT. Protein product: CASSPRPDTEAFF.

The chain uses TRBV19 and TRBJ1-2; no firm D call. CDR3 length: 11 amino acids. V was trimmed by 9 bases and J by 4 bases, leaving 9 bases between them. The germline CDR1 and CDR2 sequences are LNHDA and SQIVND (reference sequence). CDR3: CASHTFYGYTF. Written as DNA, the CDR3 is TGTGCCAGCCACACCTTCTATGGCTACACCTTC.

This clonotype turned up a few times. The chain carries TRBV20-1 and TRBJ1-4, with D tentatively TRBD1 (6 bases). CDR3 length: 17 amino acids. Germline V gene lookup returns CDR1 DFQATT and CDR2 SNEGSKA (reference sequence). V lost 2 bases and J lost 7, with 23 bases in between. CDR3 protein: CSARPPSGDSEGEKLFF. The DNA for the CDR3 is TGCAGTGCTAGACCCCCTTCAGGGGACTCGGAGGGTGAAAAACTGTTTTTT.

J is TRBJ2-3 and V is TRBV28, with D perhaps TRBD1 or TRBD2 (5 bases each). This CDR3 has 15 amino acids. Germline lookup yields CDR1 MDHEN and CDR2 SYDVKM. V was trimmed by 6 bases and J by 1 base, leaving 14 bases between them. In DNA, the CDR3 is TGTGCCAGCAGACGACAGTTGGGGGGCACAGATACGCAGTATTTT. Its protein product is CASRRQLGGTDTQYF.

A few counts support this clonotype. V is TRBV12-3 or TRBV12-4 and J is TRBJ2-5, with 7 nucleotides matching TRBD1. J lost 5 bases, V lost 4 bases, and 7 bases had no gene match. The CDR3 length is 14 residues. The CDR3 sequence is CASSSRQGWETQYF. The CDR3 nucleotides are TGTGCCAGCAGTTCCCGACAGGGTTGGGAGACCCAGTACTTC.

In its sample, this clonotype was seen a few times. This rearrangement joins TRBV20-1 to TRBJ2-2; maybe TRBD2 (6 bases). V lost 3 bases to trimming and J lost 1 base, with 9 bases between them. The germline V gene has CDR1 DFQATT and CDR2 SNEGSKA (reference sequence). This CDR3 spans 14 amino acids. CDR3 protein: CSASGRWNTGELFF. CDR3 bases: TGCAGTGCTAGTGGGAGGTGGAACACCGGGGAGCTGTTTTTT.

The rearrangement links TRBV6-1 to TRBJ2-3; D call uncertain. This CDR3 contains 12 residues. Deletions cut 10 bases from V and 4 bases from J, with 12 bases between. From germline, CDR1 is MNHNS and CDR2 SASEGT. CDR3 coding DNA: TGTGCCACCCGAGATTTTGCAGATACGCAGTATTTT. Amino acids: CATRDFADTQYF.

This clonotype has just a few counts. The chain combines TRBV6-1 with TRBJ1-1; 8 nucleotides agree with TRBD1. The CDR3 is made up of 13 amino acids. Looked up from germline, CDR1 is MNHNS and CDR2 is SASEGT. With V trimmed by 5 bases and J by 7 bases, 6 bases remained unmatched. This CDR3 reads CASSNAGTGEAFF. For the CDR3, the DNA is TGTGCCAGCAGTAACGCCGGGACAGGTGAAGCTTTCTTT.

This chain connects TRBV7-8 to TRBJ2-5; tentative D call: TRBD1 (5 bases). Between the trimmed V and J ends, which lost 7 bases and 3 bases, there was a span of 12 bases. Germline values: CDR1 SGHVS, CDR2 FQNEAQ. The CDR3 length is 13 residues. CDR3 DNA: TGTGCCAGCACTCAGGGCCTAGAAGAGACCCAGTACTTC. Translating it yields CASTQGLEETQYF. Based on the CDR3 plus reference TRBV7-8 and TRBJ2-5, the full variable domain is GAGVSQSPRYKVAKRGQDVALRCDPISGHVSLFWYQQALGQGPEFLTYFQNEAQLDKSGLPSDRFFAERPEGSVSTLKIQRTQQEDSAVYLCASTQGLEETQYFGPGTRLLVL.

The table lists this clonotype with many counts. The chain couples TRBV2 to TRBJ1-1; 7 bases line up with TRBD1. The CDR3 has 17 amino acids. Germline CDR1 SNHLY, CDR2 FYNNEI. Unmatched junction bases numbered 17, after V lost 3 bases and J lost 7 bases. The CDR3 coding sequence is TGTGCCAGCAGTGAGGACCACAGGGGCACCATAATGAGTGAAGCTTTCTTT. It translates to CASSEDHRGTIMSEAFF.

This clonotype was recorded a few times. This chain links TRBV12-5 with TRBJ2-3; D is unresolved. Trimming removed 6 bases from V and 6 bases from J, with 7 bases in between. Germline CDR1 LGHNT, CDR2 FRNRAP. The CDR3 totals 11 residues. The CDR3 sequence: CASGQGDTQYF. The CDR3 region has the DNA TGTGCTAGTGGCCAAGGGGATACGCAGTATTTT. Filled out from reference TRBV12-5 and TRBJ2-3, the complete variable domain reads DARVTQTPRHKVTEMGQEVTMRCQPILGHNTVFWYRQTMMQGLELLAYFRNRAPLDDSGMPKDRFSAEMPDATLATLKIQPSEPRDSAVYFCASGQGDTQYFGPGTRLTVL.

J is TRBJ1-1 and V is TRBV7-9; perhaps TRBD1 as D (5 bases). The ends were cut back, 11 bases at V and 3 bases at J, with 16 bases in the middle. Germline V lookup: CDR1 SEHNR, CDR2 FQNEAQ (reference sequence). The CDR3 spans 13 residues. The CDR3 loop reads CASRGGFYTEAFF. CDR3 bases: TGTGCCTCCCGTGGGGGTTTCTACACTGAAGCTTTCTTT.